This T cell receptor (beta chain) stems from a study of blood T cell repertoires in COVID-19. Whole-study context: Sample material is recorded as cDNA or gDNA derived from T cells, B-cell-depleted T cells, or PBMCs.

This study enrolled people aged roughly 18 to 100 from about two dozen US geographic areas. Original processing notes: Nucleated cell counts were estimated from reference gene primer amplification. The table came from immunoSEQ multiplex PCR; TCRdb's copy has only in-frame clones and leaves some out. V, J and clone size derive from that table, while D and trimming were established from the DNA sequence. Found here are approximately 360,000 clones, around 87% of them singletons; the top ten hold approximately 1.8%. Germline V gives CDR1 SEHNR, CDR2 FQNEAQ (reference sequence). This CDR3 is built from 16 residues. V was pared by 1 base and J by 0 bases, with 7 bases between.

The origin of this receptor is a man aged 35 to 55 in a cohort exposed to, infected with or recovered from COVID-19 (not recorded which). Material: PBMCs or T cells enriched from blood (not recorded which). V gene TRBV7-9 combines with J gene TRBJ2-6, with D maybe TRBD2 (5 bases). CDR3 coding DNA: TGTGCCAGCAGCTTAGTCGGGGACTCTGGGGCCAACGTCCTGACTTTC. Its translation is CASSLVGDSGANVLTF.